These T cell receptor beta chains were read from a single sample in a study of T cell repertoires in cytomegalovirus infection. The antigens these receptors bind are not known. TCRdb reprocessed the reads via MiXCR and lists one record per CDR3 protein. The sample holds approximately 730,000 distinct CDR3 sequences, approximately 33% seen once. Specimen: cultured PBMCs, collected from culture after CMV antigen stimulation. The receptor set was obtained from a human donor in good health (CMV status not recorded). Some clones in this sample may be carry-over from other donors' samples. The conserved cysteine and the conserved F or W are not part of the CDR3 here. The D gene is left open where the match is weak.

d_gene: .
v_gene: TRBV6-2/TRBV6-3
j_gene: TRBJ1-1
CDR3aa: ASTNGDQGAF

d_gene: .
v_gene: TRBV11-2
j_gene: TRBJ1-5
CDR3aa: ASNRRVGSNQPQH

d_gene: TRBD2
v_gene: TRBV20-1
j_gene: TRBJ2-2
CDR3aa: SAKLAGGPPGELF

d_gene: TRBD2
v_gene: TRBV12-3/TRBV12-4
j_gene: TRBJ2-3
CDR3aa: ASTPGVAGGMYTQY

d_gene: .
v_gene: TRBV7-2
j_gene: TRBJ1-6
CDR3aa: ASSPAGVGSPLH

d_gene: .
v_gene: TRBV18
j_gene: TRBJ2-3
CDR3aa: ASSQWTRPGLLTDTQY

d_gene: .
v_gene: TRBV12-3/TRBV12-4
j_gene: TRBJ2-2
CDR3aa: ASGPSVFGGELF

d_gene: TRBD1
v_gene: TRBV7-8
j_gene: TRBJ1-5
CDR3aa: ASRTSRTGGQPQH

d_gene: .
v_gene: TRBV20-1
j_gene: TRBJ1-4
CDR3aa: SADTGEKLF

d_gene: .
v_gene: TRBV7-9
j_gene: TRBJ1-3
CDR3aa: ASSGDEAEGESLWGYSGNTIY

d_gene: .
v_gene: TRBV5-6
j_gene: TRBJ2-7
CDR3aa: ASSLPEGQIYEQY

d_gene: TRBD1
v_gene: TRBV7-2
j_gene: TRBJ1-4
CDR3aa: ASSVNRGGRATNEKLF

d_gene: .
v_gene: TRBV6-5
j_gene: TRBJ1-1
CDR3aa: ASSPRPRAVAEAF

d_gene: .
v_gene: TRBV7-2
j_gene: TRBJ2-3
CDR3aa: ASSVAGGGTQY

d_gene: .
v_gene: TRBV19
j_gene: TRBJ1-2
CDR3aa: ASSRGVGYT

d_gene: TRBD2
v_gene: TRBV29-1
j_gene: TRBJ2-2
CDR3aa: SVSGTNGGELF

d_gene: .
v_gene: TRBV29-1
j_gene: TRBJ1-1
CDR3aa: SAQGANTEAF

d_gene: .
v_gene: TRBV20-1
j_gene: TRBJ1-4
CDR3aa: SAPLGSATNEKLF

d_gene: .
v_gene: TRBV4-1
j_gene: TRBJ2-5
CDR3aa: ASSQAGGQETQY

d_gene: .
v_gene: TRBV10-3
j_gene: TRBJ2-5
CDR3aa: AISDRSRKDGGQETQY

d_gene: .
v_gene: TRBV7-8
j_gene: TRBJ1-2
CDR3aa: ASSFTSAYGYT